The sample holds one count of the clone carrying this TCR beta chain. This specimen belongs to a study of OX40 agonist ivuxolimab in advanced cancers. For the study at large: Dosing consisted of intravenous ivuxolimab at 0.01 to 10 mg/kg every 2 weeks.

Patients were ineligible given autoimmune disease history or systemic immunosuppression. The CDR3 contains 16 residues. Germline CDR1 reads LNHDA; CDR2 reads SQIVND (reference sequence). Germline trimming cut 3 bases from V and 5 bases from J; bases unmatched to any gene: 8. TCRdb keeps only in-frame clones here, not all; method: immunoSEQ multiplex PCR. This table holds 85,000 to 90,000 clones, roughly 90% found once. J is TRBJ2-5 and V is TRBV19; TRBD2 matches at 11 bases. The starting material was CD4+ or CD8+ T cells sorted from blood, obtained in a trial of the OX40 agonist ivuxolimab. The sequence was collected from an adult with an advanced solid tumor such as melanoma, head and neck, liver or kidney cancer. In nucleotides, the CDR3 is TGTGCCAGTAGTATTTTTACTAGCGGGAGACCCGAGACCCAGTACTTC. The encoded protein is CASSIFTSGRPETQYF. Supplemented by reference TRBV19 and TRBJ2-5, the full variable domain reads DGGITQSPKYLFRKEGQNVTLSCEQNLNHDAMYWYRQDPGQGLRLIYYSQIVNDFQKGDIAEGYSVSREKKESFPLTVTSAQKNPTAFYLCASSIFTSGRPETQYFGPGTRLLVL.